Listed below are T cell receptor beta chains from one sample, sequenced in a study of blood T cell repertoires in COVID-19. Using immunoSEQ multiplex PCR, the repertoire was profiled, and TCRdb retains in-frame clones only, with some absent. The sample has some 520,000 clones; nearly 90% are singletons. Material: peripheral blood. The receptors come from a man in his late teens or twenties with COVID-19, enrolled during active disease. The CDR3 runs from the conserved cysteine through the conserved F or W. A D gene is named only where the DNA matches it firmly. A clone size is listed for some rows: how often the clone was seen (once, few, many), or a class if it is expanded.

length,J,size,V,D,CDR3,DNA
12,TRBJ1-3,-,TRBV2,-,CASRDIGNTIYF,TGTGCCAGCAGGGACATTGGAAACACCATATATTTT
12,TRBJ1-1,-,TRBV19,-,CASKQGFTEAFF,TGTGCCAGTAAACAGGGATTTACTGAAGCTTTCTTT
13,TRBJ2-7,-,TRBV21-1,-,CASSFTRGREQYF,TGTGCCAGCAGCTTTACCAGGGGGCGCGAGCAGTACTTC
15,TRBJ2-7,-,TRBV15,-,CATSSASGRYYEQYF,TGTGCCACCAGCAGCGCAAGCGGACGGTACTACGAGCAGTACTTC
15,TRBJ2-1,-,TRBV2,TRBD2,CASSTASGLLNEQFF,TGTGCCAGCAGTACTGCTAGCGGGCTGCTCAATGAGCAGTTCTTC
13,TRBJ1-2,-,TRBV6-5,-,CASSYLTRNGYTF,TGTGCCAGCAGTTACCTCACCAGAAATGGCTACACCTTC
13,TRBJ2-1,-,TRBV19,-,CASGYRGAHEQFF,TGTGCCAGTGGCTACCGGGGGGCCCATGAGCAGTTCTTC
15,TRBJ1-4,few,TRBV6-5,-,CASSFRGGRGEKLFF,TGTGCCAGCAGTTTCCGAGGAGGGAGAGGGGAAAAACTGTTTTTT
11,TRBJ2-1,-,TRBV6-5,-,CASSYEEEQFF,TGTGCCAGCAGTTACGAGGAGGAGCAGTTCTTC
14,TRBJ2-3,-,TRBV9,TRBD2,CASSVGGSADTQYF,TGTGCCAGCAGCGTAGGCGGGAGTGCAGATACGCAGTATTTT
15,TRBJ2-1,-,TRBV5-4,-,CASSLRRQVHNEQFF,TGTGCCAGCAGCTTGAGAAGGCAGGTACACAATGAGCAGTTCTTC
12,TRBJ2-2,once,TRBV27,-,CASSTNTGELFF,TGTGCCAGCAGCACGAACACCGGGGAGCTGTTTTTT
15,TRBJ1-2,-,TRBV5-1,TRBD1,CASSIGTGGNYGYTF,TGCGCCAGCAGCATCGGGACAGGGGGCAACTATGGCTACACCTTC
14,TRBJ2-7,-,TRBV5-5,-,CASSFNPLSVAQYF,TGTGCCAGCAGCTTTAACCCCCTTTCCGTAGCGCAGTACTTC
13,TRBJ2-1,-,TRBV7-9,-,CASSRRDSYEQFF,TGTGCCAGCAGCAGACGGGACTCCTATGAGCAGTTCTTC